In this sample, the clone carrying this T cell receptor beta chain turned up many times. The antigen remains undetermined. The data were obtained in a study of T cells in Graves' hyperthyroidism and ophthalmopathy. Findings and caveats of the study: Ophthalmopathy, which appeared later, was predicted by the model a median 6.5 months before onset.

The TCR beta CDR3 regions underwent amplification using RNA transcripts as the source. The HTBI primer set drove a first-round RT-PCR of the TCR CDR3. TCRdb re-derived calls from the multiplex PCR reads in MiXCR, one entry per CDR3 protein. Of around 56,000 distinct CDR3 sequences in the sample, approximately 50% were seen once. Per germline, CDR1 LGHDT and CDR2 YNNKEL (reference sequence). CDR3 size: 13 residues. V lost 4 bases and J lost 7; bases outside the gene matches: 3. This clonotype was obtained from a woman in her 30s with Graves' ophthalmopathy. Sequences were obtained from blood. The chain employs TRBV3-1 and TRBJ1-5; 8 bases fit TRBD1. The CDR3 sequence: CASSRTGLQPQHF. The CDR3, as DNA: TGTGCCAGCAGCCGGACAGGGTTACAGCCCCAGCATTTT. The variable domain in full, with the rest retrieved from reference TRBV3-1 and TRBJ1-5, is DTAVSQTPKYLVTQMGNDKSIKCEQNLGHDTMYWYKQDSKKFLKIMFSYNNKELIINETVPNRFSPKSPDKAHLNLHINSLELGDSAVYFCASSRTGLQPQHFGDGTRLSIL.